Each of the 24 T cell receptor beta chains below was sequenced from the same sample in a study of cytomegalovirus exposure and HLA in healthy donors. Use of 60 Vbeta and 13 Jbeta primers characterized the PCR. Clones were sequenced by immunoSEQ multiplex PCR, and TCRdb holds only the in-frame ones, with some missing. The repertoire has roughly 98,000 clones, 62% of them found once; the top ten carry about 5.4%. Sample: PBMCs. The receptor source for this set is a woman aged 25 to 39 in good health and CMV-seropositive.

V usage is TRBV19 and J usage is TRBJ2-1; tentative D call: TRBD1 (5 bases). The CDR3 spans 14 residues. The V gene lost 5 bases and the J gene lost 6 bases, with 14 bases spanning the gap. The germline V gene encodes CDR1 LNHDA and CDR2 SQIVND (reference sequence). CDR3 DNA: TGTGCCAGTAGTCCGGGTCAGGGTATCAATGAGCAGTTCTTC. Its translation is CASSPGQGINEQFF.

This clone was counted only a few times. J is TRBJ1-1 and V is TRBV5-8, with 8 bases aligning to TRBD1. Germline lookup yields CDR1 SGHTS and CDR2 YDEGEE. Trimming cost V 4 bases and J 5 bases; bases outside gene matches: 10. The CDR3 length is 15 residues. CDR3 in DNA: TGTGCCAGCAGCCAAGTCGTTACAGGGGGAACTGAAGCTTTCTTT. This translates into CASSQVVTGGTEAFF.

The table lists this clone with a few counts. This chain links TRBV19 with TRBJ2-7; TRBD2 aligns across 9 bases. Germline V lookup: CDR1 LNHDA, CDR2 SQIVND (reference sequence). Trimming cost V 5 bases and J 2 bases; bases outside gene matches: 4. The CDR3 runs to 14 residues. CDR3 amino acids: CASSVSSGTYEQYF. In nucleotides, the CDR3 is TGTGCCAGTAGTGTCTCTAGCGGGACCTACGAGCAGTACTTC.

In its sample, this clone was seen a few times. The V and J genes are TRBV20-1 and TRBJ1-6; D not certain. This CDR3 has 10 amino acids. CDR1 and CDR2 (germline): DFQATT, SNEGSKA (reference sequence). V shed 6 bases and J shed 13 bases, with 10 bases lying between them. CDR3 protein: CSAGPPPLHF. The CDR3 DNA reads TGCAGTGCGGGCCCCCCTCCCCTCCACTTT.

Turning to this clone: One end of the junction is discordant with germline, which a read error may explain. At the DNA level, this CDR3 is encoded by other sequences in the same sample as well. The chain is built from TRBV2 and TRBJ1-1; the match to TRBD1 covers 7 bases. CDR1 and CDR2 (germline): SNHLY, FYNNEI. The CDR3 covers 14 residues. As DNA, the CDR3 is TGTGCCAGCAGTATACAGGGGCCGAACACTGAAGCCTTCTTT. Translation gives CASSIQGPNTEAFF.

The chain uses TRBV30 and TRBJ1-6, with a tentative D call TRBD1 (6 bases). CDR3 length: 13 residues. The V gene's germline CDR1 is GTSNPN and CDR2 SVGIG (reference sequence). The V gene lost 3 bases and the J gene lost 10 bases, with 13 bases spanning the gap. CDR3 sequence reads: CAWRGTGISPLHF. In DNA form, the CDR3 reads TGTGCCTGGAGAGGTACAGGGATCTCACCCCTCCACTTT.

The chain is built from TRBV28 and TRBJ1-5; TRBD1 matches at 7 bases. CDR3 length equals 12 residues. Trimming cost V 6 bases and J 12 bases; bases outside gene matches: 8. Germline CDR1 MDHEN, CDR2 SYDVKM. The CDR3 DNA reads as TGTGCCAGCAGACAAACAGGGGAACTCCAGCATTTT. Its translation is CASRQTGELQHF.

The chain uses TRBV27 and TRBJ1-2, with a weak D call TRBD1 (5 bases). Germline-derived CDR1 and CDR2 are MNHEY and SMNVEV (reference sequence). Trimming took off 2 bases at V and 0 bases at J, with 13 bases between the two ends. The CDR3 consists of 16 residues. Here the CDR3 DNA reads TGTGCCAGCAGTTTAGGGAGGTTGGGGGCTAACTATGGCTACACCTTC. This sequence encodes CASSLGRLGANYGYTF.

V gene TRBV6-1 combines with J gene TRBJ1-5; D possibly corresponds to TRBD1 (5 bases). This CDR3 contains 14 residues. The V and J ends lost 2 bases and 4 bases respectively, with 9 bases between them. The germline V gene has CDR1 MNHNS and CDR2 SASEGT. CDR3 coding DNA: TGTGCCAGCAGTGAAAACAGGCCTAATCAGCCCCAGCATTTT. Translation: CASSENRPNQPQHF.

The chain is built from TRBV7-2 and TRBJ1-2, with D possibly TRBD1 on 6 matching bases. The CDR3 contains 15 residues. Germline CDR1 is SGHTA and CDR2 is FQGNSA. The V and J ends lost 5 bases and 4 bases respectively, with 17 bases between them. CDR3 in amino acids: CASSQQTGLGYGYTF. CDR3 bases: TGTGCCAGCAGCCAACAAACAGGGTTGGGCTATGGCTACACCTTC.

V is TRBV7-9 and J is TRBJ1-3; D is possibly TRBD1 (5 bases). This CDR3 has 16 amino acids. CDR1 and CDR2 (germline): SEHNR, FQNEAQ (reference sequence). V shed 0 bases and J shed 3 bases, with 12 bases lying between them. The CDR3, as DNA: TGTGCCAGCAGCTTAGCGACGTGGGGCGTTGGAAACACCATATATTTT. Protein sequence: CASSLATWGVGNTIYF.

This clone has just a few counts. This chain connects TRBV5-1 to TRBJ1-1, with TRBD1 as a possible D gene (6 bases). Germline V CDR1 and CDR2: SGHRS, YFSETQ. Between the trimmed V and J ends, which lost 4 bases and 1 base, there was a span of 8 bases. The CDR3 extends over 13 amino acids. The CDR3 DNA is TGCGCCAGCAGCAGAGGGGGGAACACTGAAGCTTTCTTT. It codes for CASSRGGNTEAFF.

The gene calls are TRBV5-4 and TRBJ1-1, with TRBD1 as a possible D gene (6 bases). Germline V gene data show CDR1 as SGHNT and CDR2 as YYREEE (reference sequence). V lost 4 bases to trimming and J lost 11 bases, with 18 bases between them. CDR3 size: 13 residues. The chain's CDR3 is CASSPRGGEGAFF. CDR3 DNA sequence: TGTGCCAGCAGCCCCCGGGGGGGCGAGGGTGCTTTCTTT.

The V and J genes are TRBV6-1 and TRBJ1-1; no definite D call. Germline-derived CDR1 and CDR2 are MNHNS and SASEGT. CDR3 length: 16 amino acids. The V end was cut by 1 base, the J end by 0 bases, with 12 bases between. CDR3 coding DNA: TGTGCCAGCAGTGAAGAAAGGAGGACCATGAACACTGAAGCTTTCTTT. Its translation: CASSEERRTMNTEAFF.

The J gene is TRBJ2-7, the V gene TRBV25-1; D is uncertain. Germline V gene lookup returns CDR1 MGHDK and CDR2 SYGVNS. The CDR3 spans 11 residues. V was clipped by 10 bases and J by 4 bases, with 11 bases between them. For the CDR3, the DNA is TGTGCCACGAGACAAAAGTACGAGCAGTACTTC. Its translation: CATRQKYEQYF.

V is TRBV27 and J is TRBJ2-1, with 7 bases matching TRBD1. Trimming removed 5 bases from V and 5 bases from J; junction bases left unmatched: 6. The CDR3 runs to 14 residues. The germline CDR1 and CDR2 sequences are MNHEY and SMNVEV (reference sequence). CDR3: CASSNRGIHNEQFF. As DNA, the CDR3 is TGTGCCAGCAGTAACAGGGGCATCCACAATGAGCAGTTCTTC.

The chain uses TRBV30 and TRBJ2-1; maybe TRBD1 (6 bases). Germline loops: CDR1 GTSNPN, CDR2 SVGIG (reference sequence). The length of the CDR3 is 15 residues. V gave up 4 bases and J gave up 3 bases, with 16 bases separating them. DNA for the CDR3: TGTGCCTGGAAGAGGCCCGGGACAAACTACAATGAGCAGTTCTTC. Translated: CAWKRPGTNYNEQFF.

The rearrangement uses TRBV18 and TRBJ1-2; the D gene is possibly TRBD1 (6 bases). The length of the CDR3 is 15 residues. Per the germline V gene, CDR1 is KGHSH and CDR2 is LQKENI. V lost 6 bases to trimming and J lost 4 bases, with 18 bases between them. CDR3 loop: CASSPNRDPGYGYTF. The CDR3 DNA sequence: TGTGCCAGCTCGCCAAACAGGGATCCTGGCTATGGCTACACCTTC. The full variable domain, its missing parts supplied by reference TRBV18 and TRBJ1-2, is NAGVMQNPRHLVRRRGQEARLRCSPMKGHSHVYWYRQLPEEGLKFMVYLQKENIIDESGMPKERFSAEFPKEGPSILRIQQVVRGDSAAYFCASSPNRDPGYGYTFGSGTRLTVV.

The V gene is TRBV18, the J gene TRBJ2-7, with 9 bases matching TRBD2. Germline assignment: CDR1 KGHSH and CDR2 LQKENI. This CDR3 spans 15 amino acids. Losses at the gene ends were 2 bases for V and 5 bases for J; bases not matched to a gene: 7. CDR3 nucleotide sequence: TGTGCCAGCTCACCAGGGGCGGGGGGGCTGAACGAGCAGTACTTC. Translated, it gives CASSPGAGGLNEQYF.

This clone was observed once. The gene calls are TRBV19 and TRBJ2-4, with TRBD2 matching 7 bases. The length of the CDR3 is 16 residues. The ends lost 5 bases at V and 0 bases at J; junction bases unmatched: 7. The germline V gene has CDR1 LNHDA and CDR2 SQIVND (reference sequence). The chain's CDR3 is CASSWGGEGAKNIQYF. The DNA of the CDR3 is TGTGCCAGTAGTTGGGGTGGGGAGGGAGCCAAAAACATTCAGTACTTC. The entire variable domain, with the rest obtained from reference TRBV19 and TRBJ2-4, is as follows: DGGITQSPKYLFRKEGQNVTLSCEQNLNHDAMYWYRQDPGQGLRLIYYSQIVNDFQKGDIAEGYSVSREKKESFPLTVTSAQKNPTAFYLCASSWGGEGAKNIQYFGAGTRLSVL.

The chain employs TRBV7-2 and TRBJ2-5; D gene ambiguous. The J call is doubtful: the DNA matches TRBJ2-7 better. This CDR3 comprises 14 residues. CDR1 and CDR2 (germline): SGHTA, FQGNSA. DNA for the CDR3: TGTGCCAGCAGCTTAGGCGTGGGCCCCTACGAGCAGTACTTC. Translating gives CASSLGVGPYEQYF.

The chain links TRBV10-1 to TRBJ2-3; 7 bases map to TRBD2. The CDR3 is 15 amino acids. Germline loops: CDR1 WNHNN, CDR2 SYGVQD (reference sequence). J lost 0 bases, V lost 6 bases, and 6 bases had no gene match. The CDR3 loop reads CASRMTSSSTDTQYF. The CDR3 DNA reads as TGCGCCAGCAGAATGACTAGCAGCAGCACAGATACGCAGTATTTT.

This clone was detected only a few times. V is TRBV5-1 and J is TRBJ1-2; weak D call: TRBD1 (5 bases). The V end lost 1 base, the J end lost 1 base, and 11 bases lay between the germline ends. Germline V gene sequence: CDR1 SGHRS, CDR2 YFSETQ. The CDR3 runs to 15 residues. CDR3 sequence reads: CASSLTGTYNYGYTF. For the CDR3, the DNA is TGCGCCAGCAGCTTGACAGGAACTTATAACTATGGCTACACCTTC.

The chain couples TRBV7-9 to TRBJ2-7, with D possibly TRBD1 on 6 matching bases. The CDR3 is 13 residues long. V lost 3 bases, J lost 2 bases, and 8 bases lay in between. The germline CDR1 and CDR2 sequences are SEHNR and FQNEAQ (reference sequence). DNA for the CDR3: TGTGCCAGCAGCTTTGGACAGACCTACGAGCAGTACTTC. This gives the protein CASSFGQTYEQYF.